This TCR beta chain was identified during a study of T cell repertoires in cytomegalovirus infection. The wider study: Public TCR beta signatures marked donors with CMV infection and the matching HLA. Study-wide points: Based on cumulative public TCR beta family frequency, carriers of CMV plus the relevant HLA were identified. Across the ex vivo response, the dominant clonotypes were HLA-C-restricted CMV-specific TCR beta clonotypes.

One entry per CDR3 protein, called by TCRdb with MiXCR from the reads. The sample carries around 260,000 distinct CDR3 sequences, 20% to 30% recorded once. This clonotype appeared a single time. Its target is unknown. The receptor's source is a human donor in good health (CMV status not recorded). Some clones in this sample may be carry-over from other donors' samples. Sequencing was done on a sample of PBMCs.

The CDR3 sequence: CASSLRLAGSTDTQYF. Here the CDR3 DNA reads TGTGCCAGCAGCTTAAGACTAGCGGGTAGCACAGATACGCAGTATTTT. The chain uses TRBV7-2 and TRBJ2-3; TRBD2 matches at 10 bases. J was trimmed by 0 bases and V by 2 bases; bases with no gene match: 2. The CDR3 spans 16 residues. Germline V lookup: CDR1 SGHTA, CDR2 FQGNSA.